Listed below are T cell receptor beta chains from one sample, sequenced in a study of T cells in Graves' hyperthyroidism and ophthalmopathy. One entry per CDR3 protein results from TCRdb running MiXCR on the multiplex PCR reads. Here the sample spans 500,000 or so distinct CDR3 sequences, roughly 16% being singletons. The specimen sequenced was blood. The receptors shown here come from a woman aged 25 to 39 with Graves' ophthalmopathy. CDR3s include the opening cysteine and the closing phenylalanine or tryptophan. The D gene is left open where the match is weak. Clone size, where shown, is once, few, many, or a class for clones that have expanded.

j_call v_call clone_size d_call cdr3_aa cdr3_nt
TRBJ2-3 TRBV19 . TRBD2 CAGSDLGTSVTSTDTQYF TGTGCCGGTAGTGACTTGGGGACTAGCGTCACTAGCACAGATACGCAGTATTTT
TRBJ2-3 TRBV28 . . CASSLSARDTQYF TGTGCCAGCAGTTTATCAGCTAGGGATACGCAGTATTTT
TRBJ2-3 TRBV19 . . CASSLSRGPVDTQYF TGTGCCAGTAGTCTTTCCCGGGGACCCGTGGATACGCAGTATTTT
TRBJ2-1 TRBV27 many . CASSLTSHNEQFF TGTGCCAGCAGTTTAACGTCCCACAATGAGCAGTTCTTC
TRBJ2-5 TRBV11-2 . TRBD2 CATSRGQLAGVQETQYF TGTGCCACCAGCAGGGGCCAACTAGCGGGAGTACAAGAGACCCAGTACTTC
TRBJ1-2 TRBV7-9 few . CASSLIGAEASSGYTF TGTGCCAGCAGCTTAATTGGGGCCGAGGCGTCTTCCGGCTACACCTTC
TRBJ2-2 TRBV5-1 many . CASSRTESDNTGELFF TGCGCCAGCAGCCGGACGGAAAGCGACAACACCGGGGAGCTGTTTTTT
TRBJ2-1 TRBV20-1 many TRBD2 CSARDRSGGPVNEQFF TGCAGTGCTAGAGATCGGTCGGGAGGGCCTGTCAATGAGCAGTTCTTC
TRBJ1-4 TRBV4-1 many . CASSQERGGRGLKLFF TGCGCCAGCAGCCAGGAAAGGGGGGGGCGAGGATTGAAACTGTTTTTT
TRBJ1-2 TRBV19 few . CASSIDPGHNYGYTF TGTGCCAGTAGTATAGATCCAGGACACAACTATGGCTACACCTTC
TRBJ2-6 TRBV6-1 many TRBD1 CASSRQGAGANVLTF TGTGCCAGCAGTCGACAGGGGGCTGGGGCCAACGTCCTGACTTTC
TRBJ2-7 TRBV6-2/TRBV6-3 . TRBD2 CASTPRLAGGTYNEQYF TGTGCCAGCACCCCTAGACTAGCGGGAGGGACCTACAATGAGCAGTACTTC
TRBJ2-2 TRBV6-1 . . CASRADTAGTGELFF TGTGCCAGCAGAGCAGACACCGCCGGCACCGGGGAGCTGTTTTTT
TRBJ2-1 TRBV20-1 many TRBD2 CSAQAGVSYNEQFF TGCAGTGCCCAAGCGGGAGTGTCCTACAATGAGCAGTTCTTC
TRBJ2-5 TRBV11-2 many TRBD1 CASSIPGQGLYF TGTGCCAGCAGCATTCCGGGACAGGGTCTGTACTTC
TRBJ2-1 TRBV5-1 many TRBD2 CASSLEASGIDNEQFF TGCGCCAGCAGCTTGGAAGCTAGCGGGATTGACAATGAGCAGTTCTTC
TRBJ2-3 TRBV7-9 many . CASSPILSGADTQYF TGTGCCAGCAGCCCAATCTTGTCAGGGGCAGATACGCAGTATTTT
TRBJ2-3 TRBV29-1 few . CSVEEPGVADTQYF TGCAGCGTTGAGGAGCCAGGGGTCGCAGATACGCAGTATTTT
TRBJ1-5 TRBV18 many TRBD1 CASSLGTANQPQHF TGTGCCAGCTCACTAGGGACAGCCAATCAGCCCCAGCATTTT
TRBJ2-2 TRBV29-1 . . CSVQGVPGELFF TGCAGCGTCCAAGGGGTACCCGGGGAGCTGTTTTTT
TRBJ1-2 TRBV12-3/TRBV12-4 few . CASSPTGMVGGYTF TGTGCCAGCAGTCCTACCGGTATGGTCGGTGGCTACACCTTC
TRBJ2-2 TRBV7-3 . . CASSPGGSGGELFF TGTGCCAGCAGCCCTGGGGGGTCTGGCGGGGAGCTGTTTTTT
TRBJ2-3 TRBV5-1 many TRBD1 CASSRTGGTADTQYF TGCGCCAGCAGTCGGACAGGGGGAACGGCAGATACGCAGTATTTT
TRBJ2-7 TRBV27 . . CASSLYDRSYEQYF TGTGCCAGCAGTTTATATGACAGATCCTACGAGCAGTACTTC
TRBJ2-5 TRBV28 many TRBD1 CASSLSGGGGETQYF TGTGCCAGCAGTTTATCAGGGGGTGGGGGAGAGACCCAGTACTTC